Below, one T cell receptor beta chain is given with its context. Its antigen is unidentified. This specimen comes from a study of T cell responses to AZD1222 COVID-19 vaccine. Libraries were prepared by immunoSEQ multiplex PCR; TCRdb keeps only in-frame clonotypes and omits some of them. The data hold about 150,000 clones, with about nine tenths observed a single time. V lost 6 bases and J lost 8; bases outside the gene matches: 8. Per germline, CDR1 SGHDN and CDR2 FVKESK. CDR3 size: 14 residues. Points from the study as a whole: A rise in Spike-specific TCR breadth and depth followed two AZD1222 doses. Only 5 or 6 people who got AZD1222 tested seropositive at baseline. Along spike, vaccine-associated CD4 TCRs were found throughout, with dominance at 160-218 and 743-854. Unmutated variant regions are reportedly the target of nearly half of TCRs that are spike-specific.

The clonotype comes from an adult in good health. This chain joins TRBV14 and TRBJ2-1; 9 nucleotides match TRBD2. The material was peripheral blood, obtained on day 0 of AZD1222 vaccination. This CDR3 is CASSLLAGRDEQFF. The CDR3 DNA follows: TGTGCCAGCAGTCTTCTAGCGGGGAGGGATGAGCAGTTCTTC.